The T cell receptor (beta chain) under discussion was sequenced for a study of cytomegalovirus exposure and HLA in healthy donors. Study results and caveats: Across donors, most TCRs were seen rarely, yet some public ones were widespread. Cytomegalovirus association was listed for 150 to 200 TCR beta chains. Available immune exposure information was restricted to CMV serostatus only. TCR beta sequences reportedly predicted most subjects' HLA-A and HLA-B alleles accurately.

The PCR employed 60 Vbeta primers together with 13 Jbeta primers. Assay: immunoSEQ multiplex PCR; the TCRdb copy retains only in-frame clones and omits some. The sample lists fewer than 200,000 clones, about 75% seen once, with under 8% in the top ten. This clone was seen just once. No antigen is known for it. V was cut by 2 bases and J by 1 base, with 8 bases left in between. Per germline, CDR1 MDHEN and CDR2 SYDVKM. This CDR3 contains 14 residues. The sample was PBMCs. This TCR was sampled from a man aged 40-55 years in good health and CMV-seropositive. The chain couples TRBV28 to TRBJ1-1; D call uncertain. CDR3: CASSLVQTNTEAFF. In DNA form, the CDR3 reads TGTGCCAGCAGTTTAGTACAGACGAACACTGAAGCTTTCTTT.